The clone carrying this T cell receptor beta chain was counted at least ten times. Its target is unknown. The TCRbeta library was prepared with unique molecular identifiers. Each CDR3 protein gets one entry after TCRdb re-called the PCR reads with MiXCR. The table has 490,000 or so distinct CDR3 sequences, 10% seen once. The sample originates from a study of T-cell reconstitution after alpha-beta-depleted transplantation in children. CDR3 length equals 14 residues. The germline V gene has CDR1 DFQATT and CDR2 SNEGSKA (reference sequence). The ends were cut back, 5 bases at V and 2 bases at J, with 15 bases in the middle. Study-wide results and caveats: Several hundred expanded graft clones reportedly were the source of alpha-beta T cells about two months after transplant.

Sequenced here: PBMCs, sampled before TCRalphabeta/CD19-depleted stem cell transplant. This receptor was taken from a child aged 2 to 15 with inherited bone marrow failure, due to receive a stem cell transplant. The gene calls are TRBV20-1 and TRBJ1-2, with D possibly being TRBD1 (5 bases). This CDR3 is CSALARARNYGYTF. The CDR3, as DNA: TGCAGTGCTCTCGCCAGGGCAAGGAACTATGGCTACACCTTC.